Following are 29 T cell receptor beta chains from one sample sequenced in a study of T cells expressing NK-cell markers. No DNA is given; TCRdb re-called the 5' RACE reads and lists each CDR3 protein once. In total, the table holds roughly 420,000 distinct CDR3 sequences. The sequenced sample was blood T cells: a sorted CD56 or NKG2C T cell subset, CD4+ or CD8+ T cells, or bulk PBMC T cells (not recorded which). These receptors were obtained from a woman between 18 and 75 years old in good health.

The chain links TRBV29-1 to TRBJ1-5. The CDR3 covers 16 residues. Germline assignment: CDR1 SQVTM and CDR2 ANQGSEA. CDR3 sequence reads: CSVEEARQDSNQPQHF.

The CDR3 spells CASSLVQNSYNEQFF. This chain uses TRBV7-8 with TRBJ2-1. Looked up from germline, CDR1 is SGHVS and CDR2 is FQNEAQ. The CDR3 has 15 residues.

The V gene is TRBV7-9, the J gene TRBJ2-1; TCRdb indicates TRBD1, and absent DNA this call remains unverified. CDR1 SEHNR and CDR2 FQNEAQ come from the germline V gene (reference sequence). The CDR3 is 17 residues long. The chain's CDR3 is CASSLGALAVGRGEQFF. Based on the CDR3 plus reference TRBV7-9 and TRBJ2-1, the full variable domain is DTGVSQNPRHKITKRGQNVTFRCDPISEHNRLYWYRQTLGQGPEFLTYFQNEAQLEKSRLLSDRFSAERPKGSFSTLEIQRTEQGDSAMYLCASSLGALAVGRGEQFFGPGTRLTVL.

The chain links TRBV7-2 to TRBJ2-3; TCRdb indicates TRBD1, and absent DNA this call remains unverified. The CDR3 spans 15 residues. CDR1 is SGHTA, CDR2 FQGNSA, per germline. The CDR3 reads CASSLVGGGSDTQYF.

The chain joins TRBV28 to TRBJ2-5; the D call from TCRdb, TRBD1, cannot be confirmed without DNA. The CDR3 length is 15 residues. In germline, CDR1 is MDHEN, CDR2 SYDVKM. CDR3 residues: CASSYLGPRGETQYF.

The chain recombines TRBV5-6 with TRBJ2-7; the D call from TCRdb, TRBD1, cannot be confirmed without DNA. Germline V CDR1 and CDR2: SGHDT, YYEEEE. This CDR3 spans 15 amino acids. The CDR3 sequence is CASSLAGGRGYEQYF.

The rearrangement uses TRBV4-3 and TRBJ2-1; the D call of TRBD2 rests on TCRdb alone, since no DNA is present to check it. CDR1 is LGHNA and CDR2 is YSLEER in the germline V gene. The CDR3 is made up of 17 amino acids. Here the CDR3 reads CASSLHRGLADYNEQFF.

This sequence joins TRBV12-3 or TRBV12-4 and TRBJ1-6; TCRdb's D call, TRBD1, is unchecked because there is no DNA. The CDR3 spans 15 residues. The CDR3 spells CASSLADRGDSPLHF.

The rearrangement joins TRBV28 to TRBJ2-2. The CDR3 sequence is 14 residues long. Germline-derived CDR1 and CDR2 are MDHEN and SYDVKM. CDR3 residues: CASSPPQRSGELFF.

V usage is TRBV12-3 or TRBV12-4 and J usage is TRBJ2-1; TCRdb names TRBD2, which stays unverified in the absence of DNA. This CDR3 spans 14 amino acids. The CDR3 reads CASTLRLESNEQFF.

This rearrangement joins TRBV7-2 to TRBJ2-4; lacking DNA, the TRBD1 call made by TCRdb goes unchecked. CDR3 length: 15 amino acids. Per germline, CDR1 SGHTA and CDR2 FQGNSA. CDR3 residues: CASSPLGTDKNIQYF.

This chain joins TRBV4-2 and TRBJ2-2; TCRdb returns TRBD2, unconfirmable since there is no DNA. The V gene's germline CDR1 is LGHNA and CDR2 YNFKEQ. The CDR3 totals 16 residues. CDR3 protein: CASSLELAGGPGELFF.

The chain uses TRBV10-3 and TRBJ2-7; TCRdb's D gene call, TRBD2, goes unchecked for lack of DNA. Per germline, CDR1 ENHRY and CDR2 SYGVKD. The CDR3 is 14 residues long. The CDR3 loop is CAISLGGSSYEQYF.

The chain employs TRBV3-1 and TRBJ1-6. This CDR3 region has 16 residues. Germline assignment: CDR1 LGHDT and CDR2 YNNKEL (reference sequence). The CDR3 region is CASSQGDFSYGSPLHF. The whole variable domain, remainder taken from reference TRBV3-1 and TRBJ1-6, is DTAVSQTPKYLVTQMGNDKSIKCEQNLGHDTMYWYKQDSKKFLKIMFSYNNKELIINETVPNRFSPKSPDKAHLNLHINSLELGDSAVYFCASSQGDFSYGSPLHFGNGTRLTVT.

The V and J genes are TRBV4-2 and TRBJ2-5. Germline V gene lookup returns CDR1 LGHNA and CDR2 YNFKEQ. This CDR3 has 13 residues. The CDR3 sequence is CASSDGVWETQYF.

The chain couples TRBV25-1 to TRBJ2-1; checking the TCRdb D call of TRBD2 is not possible without DNA. CDR1 MGHDK and CDR2 SYGVNS come from the germline V gene. CDR3 length: 14 residues. This CDR3 is CAGTGWREIDEQFF.

This chain links TRBV20-1 with TRBJ2-1; TCRdb returns TRBD2, unconfirmable since there is no DNA. CDR3 length: 14 amino acids. Looked up from germline, CDR1 is DFQATT and CDR2 is SNEGSKA (reference sequence). CDR3 residues: CSAKPPRGYNEQFF.

The V and J genes are TRBV6-1 and TRBJ2-7; checking the TCRdb D call of TRBD1 is not possible without DNA. This CDR3 is built from 14 residues. The germline gives CDR1 MNHNS, CDR2 SASEGT. CDR3 in amino acids: CASTRGTYSYEQYF.

The chain combines TRBV12-3 or TRBV12-4 with TRBJ2-3; the D call from TCRdb, TRBD1, cannot be confirmed without DNA. The CDR3 contains 15 residues. The CDR3 sequence: CASRGDRGSGDTQYF.

This rearrangement joins TRBV19 to TRBJ2-1; no DNA is available, so the TRBD2 call from TCRdb remains unchecked. This CDR3 region has 15 residues. CDR1 LNHDA and CDR2 SQIVND come from the germline V gene (reference sequence). The CDR3 here is CASTSGSGLYNEQFF.

The V call is TRBV5-1, the J call TRBJ2-2; TCRdb lists TRBD1, though no DNA is available to test this call. The length of the CDR3 is 19 residues. Germline loops: CDR1 SGHRS, CDR2 YFSETQ. The CDR3 reads CASSLLNRDRGRGTGELFF.

The V call is TRBV20-1, the J call TRBJ2-1; TCRdb indicates TRBD1, and absent DNA this call remains unverified. This CDR3 contains 14 residues. Germline-derived CDR1 and CDR2 are DFQATT and SNEGSKA (reference sequence). The CDR3 region is CSALNRDRLNEQFF.

The chain is built from TRBV14 and TRBJ2-1. Germline CDR1 is SGHDN and CDR2 is FVKESK. The CDR3 extends over 14 amino acids. Here the CDR3 reads CASSRLLSTDEQFF.

This chain connects TRBV2 to TRBJ2-3; lacking DNA, the TRBD1 call made by TCRdb goes unchecked. This CDR3 is built from 12 residues. Germline V gene data show CDR1 as SNHLY and CDR2 as FYNNEI. The CDR3 loop is CAGGGGLNTQYF.

The V call is TRBV9, the J call TRBJ2-3. Germline CDR1 reads SGDLS; CDR2 reads YYNGEE. The CDR3 sequence is 14 residues long. This chain's CDR3 is CASSATGSTDTQYF.

The chain carries TRBV12-3 or TRBV12-4 and TRBJ2-1. The CDR3 is 18 residues long. The CDR3 protein is CASSLAIHAYNRGNEQFF.

V usage is TRBV28 and J usage is TRBJ2-7; TCRdb designates TRBD2, a call that cannot be tested without DNA. This CDR3 spans 15 amino acids. From germline, CDR1 is MDHEN and CDR2 SYDVKM. The CDR3 here is CASSLAAGGNDEQYF. Full variable domain (missing parts from reference TRBV28 and TRBJ2-7): DVKVTQSSRYLVKRTGEKVFLECVQDMDHENMFWYRQDPGLGLRLIYFSYDVKMKEKGDIPEGYSVSREKKERFSLILESASTNQTSMYLCASSLAAGGNDEQYFGPGTRLTVT.

The chain uses TRBV7-9 and TRBJ1-1. The CDR3 covers 12 residues. Germline assignment: CDR1 SEHNR and CDR2 FQNEAQ (reference sequence). The CDR3 spells CASSLEGFGAFF.

The chain carries TRBV6-5 and TRBJ2-1; TCRdb indicates TRBD2, and absent DNA this call remains unverified. Germline V lookup: CDR1 MNHEY, CDR2 SVGAGI. The length of the CDR3 is 16 residues. Here the CDR3 reads CASSYQLAGGHNEQFF.